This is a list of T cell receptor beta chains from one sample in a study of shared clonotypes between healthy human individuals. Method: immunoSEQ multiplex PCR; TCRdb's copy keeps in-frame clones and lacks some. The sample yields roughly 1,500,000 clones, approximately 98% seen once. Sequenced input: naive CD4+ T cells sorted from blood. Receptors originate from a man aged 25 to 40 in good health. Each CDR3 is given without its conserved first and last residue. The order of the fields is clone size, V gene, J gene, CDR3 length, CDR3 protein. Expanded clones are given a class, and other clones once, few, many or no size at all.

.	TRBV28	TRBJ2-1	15	ASRLGTSGRADNEQF
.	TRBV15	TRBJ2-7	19	ATSRDGRPGTSGTEAYEQY
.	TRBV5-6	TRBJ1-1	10	ASSLGQYEAF
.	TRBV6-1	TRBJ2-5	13	ASSDGVGDGQTQY
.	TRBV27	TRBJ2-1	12	ASTLEQGWGEQF
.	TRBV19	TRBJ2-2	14	ASSIPSGTYTGELF
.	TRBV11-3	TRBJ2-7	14	ASSLTVWGGTYEQY
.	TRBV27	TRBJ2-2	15	ASSQTSLAGVTGELF
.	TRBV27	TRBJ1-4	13	ASSLSLRGDEKLF
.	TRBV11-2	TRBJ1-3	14	ASSTRQVLSGNTIY
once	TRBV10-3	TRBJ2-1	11	AIDWGRNSEQF